A selection of T cell receptor beta chains follows, all from one sample in a study of shared clonotypes between healthy human individuals. Sequencing was performed with immunoSEQ multiplex PCR; in TCRdb, only in-frame clones are kept and a portion is missing. Found here are roughly 480,000 clones, 79% of them singletons; the top ten hold approximately 12%. Sequenced sample: PBMCs. The receptors originated from a woman aged 40 to 50 in good health. Some clones in this sample may be carry-over from other donors' samples. CDR3s include the opening cysteine and the closing phenylalanine or tryptophan. The D gene is left open where the match is weak. Rows give clone size only sometimes, using once, few, many, or a class for an expanded clone.

j_gene,abundance,d_gene,v_gene,CDR3aa,CDR3nt
TRBJ2-5,.,.,TRBV18,CASSPPSGQQETQYF,TGTGCCAGCTCACCACCTTCGGGGCAGCAAGAGACCCAGTACTTC
TRBJ2-1,.,TRBD2,TRBV27,CASSPSAGSYNEQFF,TGTGCCAGCAGCCCTTCAGCGGGATCCTACAATGAGCAGTTCTTC
TRBJ1-4,few,.,TRBV9,CASSLLTGGNEKLFF,TGTGCCAGCAGCCTTCTTACAGGAGGAAATGAAAAACTGTTTTTT
TRBJ1-2,.,.,TRBV5-1,CASSLGQTIYGYTF,TGCGCCAGCAGCCTCGGACAAACGATCTATGGCTACACCTTC
TRBJ2-6,.,.,TRBV27,CASSPQGGAFGANVLTF,TGTGCCAGCAGTCCGCAAGGAGGGGCGTTTGGGGCCAACGTCCTGACTTTC
TRBJ2-7,.,.,TRBV28,CASSPPQAYLEQYF,TGTGCCAGCAGCCCCCCGCAGGCGTACTTGGAGCAGTACTTC
TRBJ2-1,.,.,TRBV7-2,CASSLGGAHSYNEQFF,TGTGCCAGCAGCTTAGGCGGAGCCCACTCCTACAATGAGCAGTTCTTC
TRBJ2-6,.,TRBD2,TRBV7-2,CASTLGGAGANVLTF,TGTGCCAGCACCCTGGGGGGGGCTGGGGCCAACGTCCTGACTTTC
TRBJ2-1,.,TRBD2,TRBV7-3,CASSLRSGSGRWGEQFF,TGTGCCAGCAGCTTGAGATCGGGTAGCGGGAGGTGGGGTGAGCAGTTCTTC
TRBJ2-7,.,TRBD1,TRBV27,CASRLDRSYEQYF,TGTGCCAGCAGGTTGGACAGGAGCTACGAGCAGTACTTC